This T cell receptor beta chain was captured by sequencing in a study of blood T cell repertoires in COVID-19. Turning to the study itself: In each case, the material was cDNA or gDNA derived from T cells, B-cell-depleted T cells, or PBMCs.

J was trimmed by 5 bases and V by 4 bases; bases with no gene match: 7. This CDR3 region has 16 residues. Germline V gives CDR1 SGHAT, CDR2 FQDESV (reference sequence). Profiled with immunoSEQ multiplex PCR; TCRdb holds only in-frame clones, not every one. The sample yields 350,000 or so clones, roughly 89% seen once. The chain joins TRBV11-1 to TRBJ2-1, with 11 bases lining up with TRBD2. Sequenced input: peripheral blood. The receptor was isolated from a woman in her sixties with COVID-19, enrolled during active disease. The CDR3 sequence: CASSSRLAGNHNEQFF. The CDR3 nucleotides are TGTGCCAGCAGCTCCAGACTAGCGGGGAACCACAATGAGCAGTTCTTC.